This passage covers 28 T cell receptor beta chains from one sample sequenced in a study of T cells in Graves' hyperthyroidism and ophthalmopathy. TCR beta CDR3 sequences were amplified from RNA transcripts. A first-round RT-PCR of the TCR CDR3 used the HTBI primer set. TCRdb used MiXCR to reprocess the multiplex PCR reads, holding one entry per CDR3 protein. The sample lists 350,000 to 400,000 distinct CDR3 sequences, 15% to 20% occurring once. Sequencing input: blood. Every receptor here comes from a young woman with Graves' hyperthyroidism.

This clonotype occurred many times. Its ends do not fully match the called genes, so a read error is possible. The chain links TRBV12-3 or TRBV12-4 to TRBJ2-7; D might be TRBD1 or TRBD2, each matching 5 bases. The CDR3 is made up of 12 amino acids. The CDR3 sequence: CASRGDAYKQYF. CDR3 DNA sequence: TGTGCCAGCAGGGGGGACGCCTACAAGCAGTACTTC.

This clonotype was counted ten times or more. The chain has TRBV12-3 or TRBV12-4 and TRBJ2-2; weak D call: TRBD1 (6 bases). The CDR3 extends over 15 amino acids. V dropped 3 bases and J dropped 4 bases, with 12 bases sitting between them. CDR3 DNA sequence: TGTGCCAGCAGTTTTGGGACAATAAGCACCGGGGAGCTGTTTTTT. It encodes CASSFGTISTGELFF.

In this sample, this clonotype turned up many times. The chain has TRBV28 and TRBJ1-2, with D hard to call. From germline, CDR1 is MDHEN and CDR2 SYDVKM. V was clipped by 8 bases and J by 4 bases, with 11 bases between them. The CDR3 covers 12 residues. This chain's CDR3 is CASQEAGYGYTF. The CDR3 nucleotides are TGTGCCAGCCAGGAGGCAGGCTATGGCTACACCTTC.

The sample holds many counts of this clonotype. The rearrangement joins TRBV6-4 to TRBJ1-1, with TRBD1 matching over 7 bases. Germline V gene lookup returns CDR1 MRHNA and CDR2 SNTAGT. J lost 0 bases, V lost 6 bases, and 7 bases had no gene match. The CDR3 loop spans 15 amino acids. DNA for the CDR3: TGTGCCAGCAGCCGGGACAGTTGGATGAACACTGAAGCTTTCTTT. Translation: CASSRDSWMNTEAFF.

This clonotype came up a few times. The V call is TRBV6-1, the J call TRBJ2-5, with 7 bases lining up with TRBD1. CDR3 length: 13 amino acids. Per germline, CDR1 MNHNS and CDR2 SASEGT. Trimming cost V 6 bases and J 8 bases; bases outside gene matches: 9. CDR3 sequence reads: CASRAGTVITQYF. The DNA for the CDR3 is TGTGCCAGCAGAGCCGGGACAGTAATCACCCAGTACTTC.

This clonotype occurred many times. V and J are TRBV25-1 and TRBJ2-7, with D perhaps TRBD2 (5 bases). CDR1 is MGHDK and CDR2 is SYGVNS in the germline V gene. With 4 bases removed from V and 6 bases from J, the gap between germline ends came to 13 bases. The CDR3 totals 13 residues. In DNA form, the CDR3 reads TGTGCCAGCAGTGGGTATCTAGCATCCGAGCAGTACTTC. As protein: CASSGYLASEQYF.

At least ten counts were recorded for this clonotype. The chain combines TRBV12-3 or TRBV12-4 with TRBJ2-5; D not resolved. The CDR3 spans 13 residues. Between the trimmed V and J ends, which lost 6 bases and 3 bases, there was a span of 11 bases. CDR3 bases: TGTGCCAGCAGCATGACACAAAAAGAGACCCAGTACTTC. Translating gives CASSMTQKETQYF.

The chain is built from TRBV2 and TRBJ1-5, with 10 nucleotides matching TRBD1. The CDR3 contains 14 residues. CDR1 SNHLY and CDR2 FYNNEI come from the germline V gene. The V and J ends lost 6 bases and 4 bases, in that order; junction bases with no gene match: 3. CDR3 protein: CASRWTGGNQPQHF. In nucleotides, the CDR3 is TGTGCCAGCAGGTGGACAGGGGGAAATCAGCCCCAGCATTTT.

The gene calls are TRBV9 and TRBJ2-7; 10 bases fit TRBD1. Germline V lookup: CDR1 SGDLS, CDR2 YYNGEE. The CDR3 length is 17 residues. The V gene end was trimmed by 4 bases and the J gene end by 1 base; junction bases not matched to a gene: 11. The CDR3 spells CASSPFGGTGASYEQYF. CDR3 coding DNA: TGTGCCAGCAGCCCCTTCGGTGGGACAGGGGCATCCTACGAGCAGTACTTC.

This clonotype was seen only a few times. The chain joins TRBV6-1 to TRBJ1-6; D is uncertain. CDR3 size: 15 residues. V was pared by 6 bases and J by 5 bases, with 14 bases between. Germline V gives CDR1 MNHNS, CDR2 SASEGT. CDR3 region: CASSPYEFDNSPLHF. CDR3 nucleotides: TGTGCCAGCAGCCCTTACGAGTTCGATAATTCACCCCTCCACTTT.

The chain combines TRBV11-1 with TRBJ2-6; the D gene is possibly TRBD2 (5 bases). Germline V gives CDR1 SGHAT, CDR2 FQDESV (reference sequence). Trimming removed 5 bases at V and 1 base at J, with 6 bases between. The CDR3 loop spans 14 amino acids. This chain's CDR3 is CASSPGSGANVLTF. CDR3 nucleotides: TGTGCCAGCAGCCCGGGGTCTGGGGCCAACGTCCTGACTTTC.

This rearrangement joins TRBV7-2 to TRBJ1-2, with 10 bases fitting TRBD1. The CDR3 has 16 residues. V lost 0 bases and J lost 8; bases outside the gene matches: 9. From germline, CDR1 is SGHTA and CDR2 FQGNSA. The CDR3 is CASSLAGTGDSGGYTF. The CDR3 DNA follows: TGTGCCAGCAGCTTAGCCGGGACAGGGGATTCGGGCGGCTACACCTTC.

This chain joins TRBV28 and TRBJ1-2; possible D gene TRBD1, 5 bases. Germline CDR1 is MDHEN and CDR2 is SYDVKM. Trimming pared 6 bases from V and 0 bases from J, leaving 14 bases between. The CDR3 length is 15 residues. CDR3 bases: TGTGCCAGCAGCCACCCGACAGTCTCTAACTATGGCTACACCTTC. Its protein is CASSHPTVSNYGYTF.

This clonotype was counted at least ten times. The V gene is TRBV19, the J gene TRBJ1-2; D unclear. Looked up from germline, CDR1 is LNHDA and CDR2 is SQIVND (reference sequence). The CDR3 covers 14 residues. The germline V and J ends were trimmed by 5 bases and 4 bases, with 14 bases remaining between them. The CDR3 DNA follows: TGTGCCAGTAGTTCGGCGGACTCCCGCTATGGCTACACCTTC. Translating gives CASSSADSRYGYTF.

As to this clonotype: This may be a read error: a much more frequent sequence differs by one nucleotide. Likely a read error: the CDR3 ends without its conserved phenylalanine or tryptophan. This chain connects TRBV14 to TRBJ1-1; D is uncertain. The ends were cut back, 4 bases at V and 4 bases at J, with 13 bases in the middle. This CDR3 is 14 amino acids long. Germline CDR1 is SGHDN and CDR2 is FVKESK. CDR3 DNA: TGTGCCAGCAGCCCATTTCTACTGGGCACTGAAGCTTTCTCT. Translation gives CASSPFLLGTEAFS.

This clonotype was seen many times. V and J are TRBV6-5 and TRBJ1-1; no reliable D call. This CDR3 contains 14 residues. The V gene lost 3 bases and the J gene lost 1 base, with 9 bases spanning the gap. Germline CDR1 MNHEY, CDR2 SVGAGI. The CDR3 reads CASSYTRENTEAFF. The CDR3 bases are TGTGCCAGCAGTTATACACGGGAGAACACTGAAGCTTTCTTT.

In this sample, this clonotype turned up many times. The CDR3 region is CSAPGAGGNIQYF. Here the CDR3 DNA reads TGCAGCGCCCCAGGGGCGGGGGGAAACATTCAGTACTTC. V usage is TRBV29-1 and J usage is TRBJ2-4; TRBD2 agrees at 8 bases. CDR3 length: 13 residues. The V segment lost 7 bases and the J segment 6 bases; nucleotides outside the gene matches: 8. The germline V gene has CDR1 SQVTM and CDR2 ANQGSEA.

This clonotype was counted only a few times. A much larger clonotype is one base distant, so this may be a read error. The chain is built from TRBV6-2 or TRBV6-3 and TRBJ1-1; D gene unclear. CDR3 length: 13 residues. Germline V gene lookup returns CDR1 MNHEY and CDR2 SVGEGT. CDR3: CASSPTLNTEACF. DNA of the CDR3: TGTGCCAGCAGTCCGACTTTGAACACTGAAGCTTGCTTT.

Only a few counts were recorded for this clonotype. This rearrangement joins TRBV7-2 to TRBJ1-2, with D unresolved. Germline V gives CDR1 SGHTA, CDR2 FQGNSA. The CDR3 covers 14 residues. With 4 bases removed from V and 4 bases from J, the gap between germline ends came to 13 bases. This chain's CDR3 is CASSSIGVGYGYTF. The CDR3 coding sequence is TGTGCCAGCAGCTCCATTGGGGTGGGCTATGGCTACACCTTC.

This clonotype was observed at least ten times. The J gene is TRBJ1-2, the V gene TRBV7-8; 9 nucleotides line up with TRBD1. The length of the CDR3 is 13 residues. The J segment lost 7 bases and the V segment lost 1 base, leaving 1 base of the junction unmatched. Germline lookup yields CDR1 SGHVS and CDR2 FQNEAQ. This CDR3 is CASSLGGQGGYTF. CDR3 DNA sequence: TGTGCCAGCAGCTTAGGGGGACAGGGTGGCTACACCTTC.

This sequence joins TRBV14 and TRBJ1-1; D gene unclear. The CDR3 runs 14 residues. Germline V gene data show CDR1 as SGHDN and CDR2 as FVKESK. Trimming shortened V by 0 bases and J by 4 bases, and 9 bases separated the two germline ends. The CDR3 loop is CASSQDLYGTEAFF. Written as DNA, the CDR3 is TGTGCCAGCAGCCAAGATCTTTATGGCACTGAAGCTTTCTTT.

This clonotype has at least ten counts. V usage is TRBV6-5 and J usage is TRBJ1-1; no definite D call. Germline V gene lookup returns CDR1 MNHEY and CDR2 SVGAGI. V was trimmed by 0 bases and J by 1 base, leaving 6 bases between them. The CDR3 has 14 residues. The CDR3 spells CASSYSTTNTEAFF. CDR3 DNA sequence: TGTGCCAGCAGTTACTCGACCACGAACACTGAAGCTTTCTTT.

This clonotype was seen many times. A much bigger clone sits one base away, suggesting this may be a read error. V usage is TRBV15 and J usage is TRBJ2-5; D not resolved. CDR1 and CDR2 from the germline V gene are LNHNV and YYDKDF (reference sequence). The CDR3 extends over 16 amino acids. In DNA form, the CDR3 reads TGTGCCACCAGCAGAGTAGTTGGGCAGCCCCAAGGGACCCAGTACTTC. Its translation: CATSRVVGQPQGTQYF.

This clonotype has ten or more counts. This CDR3 is CASSQVGSETQYF. CDR3 nucleotides: TGTGCCAGCAGCCAAGTAGGATCTGAGACCCAGTACTTC. The chain has TRBV4-2 and TRBJ2-5, with D uncertain. V dropped 1 base and J dropped 5 bases, with 8 bases sitting between them. There are 13 residues in the CDR3. Germline CDR1 and CDR2: LGHNA and YNFKEQ.

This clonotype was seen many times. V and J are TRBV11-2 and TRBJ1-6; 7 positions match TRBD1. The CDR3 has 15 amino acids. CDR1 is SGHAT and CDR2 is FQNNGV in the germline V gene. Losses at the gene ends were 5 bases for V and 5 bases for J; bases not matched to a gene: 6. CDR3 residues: CASSTRDSHNSPLHF. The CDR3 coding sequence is TGTGCCAGCAGCACGCGGGACAGCCATAATTCACCCCTCCACTTT.

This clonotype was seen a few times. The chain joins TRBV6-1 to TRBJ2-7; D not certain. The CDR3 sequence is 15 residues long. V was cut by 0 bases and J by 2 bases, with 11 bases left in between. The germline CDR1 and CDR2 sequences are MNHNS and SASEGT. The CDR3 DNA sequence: TGTGCCAGCAGTGAAGCGCCTCCCCCCCCCTACGAGCAGTACTTC. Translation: CASSEAPPPPYEQYF.

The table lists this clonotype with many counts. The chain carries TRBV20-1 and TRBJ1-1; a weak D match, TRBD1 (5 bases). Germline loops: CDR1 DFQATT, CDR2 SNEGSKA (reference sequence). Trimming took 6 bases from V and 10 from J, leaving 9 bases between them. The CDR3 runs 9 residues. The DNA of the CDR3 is TGCAGTGCGGGGGGAGTAGCTTTCTTT. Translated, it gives CSAGGVAFF.

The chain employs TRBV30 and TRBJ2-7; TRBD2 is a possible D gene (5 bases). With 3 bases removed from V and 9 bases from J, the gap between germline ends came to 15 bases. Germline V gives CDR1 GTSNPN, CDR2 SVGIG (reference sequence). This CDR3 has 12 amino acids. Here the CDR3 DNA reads TGTGCCTGGAGGACCTTTTTAGGAGGGCAGTACTTC. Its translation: CAWRTFLGGQYF.